This T cell receptor beta chain is drawn from a study of Graves' ophthalmopathy and Graves' hyperthyroidism. The study amplified TCR beta CDR3 regions using RNA transcripts. First-round RT-PCR with HTBI primers preceded a second-round multiplex PCR. MiXCR, run by TCRdb on the multiplex PCR reads, gives a single entry per CDR3 protein. The data contain 350,000 to 400,000 distinct CDR3 sequences, 15% of them seen just once; the ten biggest clones take up approximately 7%. This clonotype occurred many times. The CDR3 spans 15 residues. V lost 6 bases, J lost 8 bases, and 9 bases stayed unmatched. Germline V gene sequence: CDR1 MNHEY, CDR2 SVGAGI.

This clonotype originated in a woman between 18 and 29 years old with stable Graves' hyperthyroidism. Sequenced input: peripheral blood. This chain joins TRBV6-5 and TRBJ1-6; 8 positions match TRBD1. The DNA of the CDR3 is TGTGCCAGCAGAAGGCAGGGGGCTTCTGATTCACCCCTCCACTTT. This gives the protein CASRRQGASDSPLHF.